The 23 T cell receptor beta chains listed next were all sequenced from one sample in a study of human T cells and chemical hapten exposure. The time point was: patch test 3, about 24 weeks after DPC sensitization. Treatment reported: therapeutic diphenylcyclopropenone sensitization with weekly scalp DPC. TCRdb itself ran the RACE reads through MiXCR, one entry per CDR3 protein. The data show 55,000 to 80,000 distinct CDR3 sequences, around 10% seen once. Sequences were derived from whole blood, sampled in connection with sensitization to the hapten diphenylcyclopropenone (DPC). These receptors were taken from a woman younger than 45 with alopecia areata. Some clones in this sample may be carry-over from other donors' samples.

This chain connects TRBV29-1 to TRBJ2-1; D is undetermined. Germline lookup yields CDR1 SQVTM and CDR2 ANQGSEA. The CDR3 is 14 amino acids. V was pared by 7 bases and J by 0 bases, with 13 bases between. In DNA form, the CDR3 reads TGCAGCGGGCGCTTGCAGAGCTCCTACAATGAGCAGTTCTTC. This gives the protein CSGRLQSSYNEQFF.

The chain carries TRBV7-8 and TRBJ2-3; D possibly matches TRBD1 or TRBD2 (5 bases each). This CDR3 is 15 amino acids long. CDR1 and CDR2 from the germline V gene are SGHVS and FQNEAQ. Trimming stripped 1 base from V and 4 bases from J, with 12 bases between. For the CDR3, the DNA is TGTGCCAGCAGCTTAGAGGGACGAAGGGCAGATACGCAGTATTTT. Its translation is CASSLEGRRADTQYF.

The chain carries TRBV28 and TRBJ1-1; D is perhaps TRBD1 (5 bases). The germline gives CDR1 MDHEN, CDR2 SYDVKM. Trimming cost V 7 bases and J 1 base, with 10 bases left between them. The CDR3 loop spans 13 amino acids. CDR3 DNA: TGTGCCAGCATCCTCCAGGGGAACACTGAAGCTTTCTTT. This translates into CASILQGNTEAFF.

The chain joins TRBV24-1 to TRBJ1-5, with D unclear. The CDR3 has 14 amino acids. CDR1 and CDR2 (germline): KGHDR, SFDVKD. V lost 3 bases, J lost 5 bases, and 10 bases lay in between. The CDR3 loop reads CATSDPGRDQPQHF. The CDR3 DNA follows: TGTGCCACCAGTGATCCCGGACGGGATCAGCCCCAGCATTTT.

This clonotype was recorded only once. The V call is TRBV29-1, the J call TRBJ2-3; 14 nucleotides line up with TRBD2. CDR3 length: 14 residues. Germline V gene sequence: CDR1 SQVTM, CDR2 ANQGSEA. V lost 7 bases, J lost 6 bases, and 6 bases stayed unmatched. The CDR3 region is CSEGLAGEGDTQYF. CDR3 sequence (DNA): TGCAGCGAGGGACTAGCGGGAGAAGGCGATACGCAGTATTTT.

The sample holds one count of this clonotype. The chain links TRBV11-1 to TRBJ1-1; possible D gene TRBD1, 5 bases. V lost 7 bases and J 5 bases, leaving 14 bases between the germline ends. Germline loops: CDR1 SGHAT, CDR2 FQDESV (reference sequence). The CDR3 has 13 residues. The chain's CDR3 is CASKLTGGTEAFF. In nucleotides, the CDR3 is TGTGCCAGCAAGCTTACCGGGGGTACTGAAGCTTTCTTT.

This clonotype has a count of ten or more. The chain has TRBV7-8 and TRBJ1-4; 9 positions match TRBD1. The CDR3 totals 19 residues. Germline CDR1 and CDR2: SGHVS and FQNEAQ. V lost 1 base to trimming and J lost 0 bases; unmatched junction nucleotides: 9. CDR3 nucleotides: TGTGCCAGCAGCTTAGGGGACAGGGTTAGGGTGTCAACTAATGAAAAACTGTTTTTT. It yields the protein CASSLGDRVRVSTNEKLFF.

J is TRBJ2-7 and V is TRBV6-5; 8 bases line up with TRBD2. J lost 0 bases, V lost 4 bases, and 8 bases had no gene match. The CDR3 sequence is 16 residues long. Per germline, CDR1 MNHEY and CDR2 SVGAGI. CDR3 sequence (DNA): TGTGCCAGCAGTTCTCCGACTAGCGCCCGCTCCTACGAGCAGTACTTC. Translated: CASSSPTSARSYEQYF.

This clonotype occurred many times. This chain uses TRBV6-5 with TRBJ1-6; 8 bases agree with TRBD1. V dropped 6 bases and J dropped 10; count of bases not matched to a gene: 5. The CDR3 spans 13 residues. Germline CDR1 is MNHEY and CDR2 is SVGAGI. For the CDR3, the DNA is TGTGCCAGCAGCGTACAGGGGGGGTCACCCCTCCACTTT. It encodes CASSVQGGSPLHF.

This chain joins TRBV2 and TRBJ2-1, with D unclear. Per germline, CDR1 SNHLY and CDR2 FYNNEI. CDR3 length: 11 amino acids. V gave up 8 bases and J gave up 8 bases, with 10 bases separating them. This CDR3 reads CASSAEDEQFF. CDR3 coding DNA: TGTGCCAGCTCCGCAGAGGATGAGCAGTTCTTC.

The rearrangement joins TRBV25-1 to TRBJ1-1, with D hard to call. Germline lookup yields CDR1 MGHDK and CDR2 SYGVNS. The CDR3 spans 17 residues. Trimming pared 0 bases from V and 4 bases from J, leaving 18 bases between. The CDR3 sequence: CASSEYPGQTVGTEAFF. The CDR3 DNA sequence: TGTGCCAGCAGTGAATATCCCGGTCAGACGGTGGGCACTGAAGCTTTCTTT.

Written as DNA, the CDR3 is TGTGCCAGCAGGTTACTCTCTAGCGGGGGGGGCGATGAGCAGTTCTTC. Translation: CASRLLSSGGGDEQFF. The gene calls are TRBV6-5 and TRBJ2-1; TRBD2 aligns across 12 bases. The germline V gene encodes CDR1 MNHEY and CDR2 SVGAGI. The CDR3 has 16 amino acids. The junction had 11 bases not matched to a gene; V was cut back by 6 bases and J by 8 bases.

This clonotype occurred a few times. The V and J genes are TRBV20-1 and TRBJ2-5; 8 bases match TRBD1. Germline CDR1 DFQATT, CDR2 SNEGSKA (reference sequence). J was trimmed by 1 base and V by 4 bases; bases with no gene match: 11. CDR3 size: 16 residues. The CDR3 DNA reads TGCAGTGCTATGGGCGGGGAAACAGGGGGCCAAGAGACCCAGTACTTC. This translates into CSAMGGETGGQETQYF.

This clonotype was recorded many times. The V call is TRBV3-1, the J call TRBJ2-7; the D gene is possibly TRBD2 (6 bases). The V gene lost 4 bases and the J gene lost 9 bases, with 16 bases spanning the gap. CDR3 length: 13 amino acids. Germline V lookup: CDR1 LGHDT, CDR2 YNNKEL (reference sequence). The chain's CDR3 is CASSRGTPNVQYF. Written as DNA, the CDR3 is TGTGCCAGCAGCCGAGGGACTCCAAACGTGCAGTACTTC.

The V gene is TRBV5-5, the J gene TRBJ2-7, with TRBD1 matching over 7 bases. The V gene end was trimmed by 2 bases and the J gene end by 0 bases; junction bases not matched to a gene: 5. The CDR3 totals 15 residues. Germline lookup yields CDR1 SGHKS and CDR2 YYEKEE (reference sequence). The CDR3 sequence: CASSLRTGVSYEQYF. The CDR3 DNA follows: TGTGCCAGCAGCTTAAGGACAGGCGTCTCCTACGAGCAGTACTTC.

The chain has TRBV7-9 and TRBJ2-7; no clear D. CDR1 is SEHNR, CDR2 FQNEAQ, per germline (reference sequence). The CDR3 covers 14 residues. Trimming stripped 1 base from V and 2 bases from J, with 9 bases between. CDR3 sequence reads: CASSLEPTPYEQYF. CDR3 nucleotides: TGTGCCAGCAGCTTAGAACCTACTCCCTACGAGCAGTACTTC.

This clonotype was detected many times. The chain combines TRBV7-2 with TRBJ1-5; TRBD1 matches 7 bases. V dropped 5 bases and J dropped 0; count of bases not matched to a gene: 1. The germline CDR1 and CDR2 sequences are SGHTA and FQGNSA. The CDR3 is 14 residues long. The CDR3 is CASSRDSSNQPQHF. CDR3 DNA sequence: TGTGCCAGCAGCCGGGACAGTAGCAATCAGCCCCAGCATTTT.

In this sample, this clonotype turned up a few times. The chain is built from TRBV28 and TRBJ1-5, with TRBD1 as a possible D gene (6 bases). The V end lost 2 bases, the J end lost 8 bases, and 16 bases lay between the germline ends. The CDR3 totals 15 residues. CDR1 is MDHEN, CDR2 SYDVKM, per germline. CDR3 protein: CASSLPTGWIEPQHF. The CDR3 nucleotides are TGTGCCAGCAGTTTACCTACAGGGTGGATTGAGCCCCAGCATTTT.

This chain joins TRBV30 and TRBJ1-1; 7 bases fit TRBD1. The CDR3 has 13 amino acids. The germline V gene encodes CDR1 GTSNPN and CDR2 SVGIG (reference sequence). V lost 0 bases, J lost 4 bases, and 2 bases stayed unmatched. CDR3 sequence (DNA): TGTGCCTGGAGTGTAGGGGGCGGCACTGAAGCTTTCTTT. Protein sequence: CAWSVGGGTEAFF.

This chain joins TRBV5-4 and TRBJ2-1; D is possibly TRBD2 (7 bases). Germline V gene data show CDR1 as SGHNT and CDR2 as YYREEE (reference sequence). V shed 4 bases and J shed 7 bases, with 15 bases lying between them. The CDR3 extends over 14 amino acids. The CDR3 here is CASSPGGGGNEQFF. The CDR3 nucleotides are TGTGCCAGCAGCCCCGGGGGCGGGGGTAATGAGCAGTTCTTC.

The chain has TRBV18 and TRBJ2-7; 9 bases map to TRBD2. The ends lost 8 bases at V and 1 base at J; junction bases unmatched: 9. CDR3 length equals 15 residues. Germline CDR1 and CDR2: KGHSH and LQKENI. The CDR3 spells CASAEGLAKSYEQYF. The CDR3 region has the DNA TGTGCCAGCGCGGAGGGACTAGCAAAATCCTACGAGCAGTACTTC.

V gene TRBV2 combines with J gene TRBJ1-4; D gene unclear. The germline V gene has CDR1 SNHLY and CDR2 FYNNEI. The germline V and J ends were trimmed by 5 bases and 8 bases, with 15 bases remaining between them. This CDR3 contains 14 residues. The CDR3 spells CASSTFGLREKLFF. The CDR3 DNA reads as TGTGCCAGCAGTACCTTTGGACTTAGGGAAAAACTGTTTTTT.

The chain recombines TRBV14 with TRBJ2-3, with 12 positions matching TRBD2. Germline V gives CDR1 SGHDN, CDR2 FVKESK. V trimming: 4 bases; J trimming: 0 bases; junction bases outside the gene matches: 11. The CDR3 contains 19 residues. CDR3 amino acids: CASSRVGLAGILSTDTQYF. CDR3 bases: TGTGCCAGCAGCCGAGTCGGACTAGCGGGGATCCTTAGCACAGATACGCAGTATTTT.